This TCR beta chain was retrieved from a study of T cells in Graves' hyperthyroidism and ophthalmopathy. Germline-derived CDR1 and CDR2 are MDHEN and SYDVKM. V shed 4 bases and J shed 2 bases, with 14 bases lying between them. This CDR3 spans 15 amino acids. This clonotype came up a few times. Its antigen is still unknown. Regarding the study as a whole: In the blood, most expanded thyroid clonotypes above 0.001 appeared as well.

Amplification of TCR beta CDR3 regions used RNA as the template. The primer set for the first-round RT-PCR of the TCR CDR3 was HTBI. Using its own MiXCR run on the multiplex PCR reads, TCRdb lists one record per CDR3 protein. The sample has approximately 700,000 distinct CDR3 sequences, roughly 15% seen once. The sample comprised blood. This receptor was obtained from a man aged 18 to 29 with Graves' hyperthyroidism. This chain connects TRBV28 to TRBJ1-1, with D maybe TRBD1 (5 bases). As DNA, the CDR3 is TGTGCCAGCAGTTCGACTTCGGGGGGAAACACTGAAGCTTTCTTT. As protein: CASSSTSGGNTEAFF.